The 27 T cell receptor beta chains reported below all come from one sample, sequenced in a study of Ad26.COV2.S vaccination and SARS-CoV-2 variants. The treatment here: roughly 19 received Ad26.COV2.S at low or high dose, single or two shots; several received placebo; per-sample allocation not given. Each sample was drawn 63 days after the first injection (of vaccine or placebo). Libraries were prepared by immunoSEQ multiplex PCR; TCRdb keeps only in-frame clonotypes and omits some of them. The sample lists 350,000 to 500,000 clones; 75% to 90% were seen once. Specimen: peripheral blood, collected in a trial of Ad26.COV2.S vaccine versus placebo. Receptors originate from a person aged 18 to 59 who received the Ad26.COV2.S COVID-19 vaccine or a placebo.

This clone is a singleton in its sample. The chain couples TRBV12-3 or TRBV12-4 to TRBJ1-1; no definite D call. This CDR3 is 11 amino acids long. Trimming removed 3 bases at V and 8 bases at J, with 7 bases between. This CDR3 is CASSLRREAFF. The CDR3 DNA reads TGTGCCAGCAGTTTGAGACGGGAAGCTTTCTTT.

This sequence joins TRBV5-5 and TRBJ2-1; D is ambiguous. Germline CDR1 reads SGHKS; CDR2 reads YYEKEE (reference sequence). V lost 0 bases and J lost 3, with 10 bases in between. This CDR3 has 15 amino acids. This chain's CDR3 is CASSLAWGNYNEQFF. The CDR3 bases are TGTGCCAGCAGCTTGGCCTGGGGTAACTACAATGAGCAGTTCTTC.

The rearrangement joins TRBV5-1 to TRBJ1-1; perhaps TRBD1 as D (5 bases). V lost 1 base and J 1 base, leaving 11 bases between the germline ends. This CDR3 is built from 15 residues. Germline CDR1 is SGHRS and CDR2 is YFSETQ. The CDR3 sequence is CASSLIRGENTEAFF. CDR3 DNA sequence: TGCGCCAGCAGCTTGATTAGGGGAGAGAACACTGAAGCTTTCTTT.

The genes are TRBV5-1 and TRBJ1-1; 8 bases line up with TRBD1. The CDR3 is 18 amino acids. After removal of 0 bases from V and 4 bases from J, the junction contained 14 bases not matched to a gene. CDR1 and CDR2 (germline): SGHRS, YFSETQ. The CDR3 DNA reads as TGCGCCAGCAGCTTGGTCGTGGCAGGGGGCGTTGGGTTCACTGAAGCTTTCTTT. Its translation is CASSLVVAGGVGFTEAFF. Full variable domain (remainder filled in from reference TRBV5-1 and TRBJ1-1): KAGVTQTPRYLIKTRGQQVTLSCSPISGHRSVSWYQQTPGQGLQFLFEYFSETQRNKGNFPGRFSGRQFSNSRSEMNVSTLELGDSALYLCASSLVVAGGVGFTEAFFGQGTRLTVV.

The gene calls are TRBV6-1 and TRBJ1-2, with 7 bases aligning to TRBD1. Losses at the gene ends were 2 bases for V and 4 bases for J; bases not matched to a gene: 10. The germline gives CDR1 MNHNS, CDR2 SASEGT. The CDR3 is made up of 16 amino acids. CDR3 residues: CASSEIGGQSAYGYTF. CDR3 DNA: TGTGCCAGCAGTGAAATCGGGGGACAGTCGGCCTATGGCTACACCTTC.

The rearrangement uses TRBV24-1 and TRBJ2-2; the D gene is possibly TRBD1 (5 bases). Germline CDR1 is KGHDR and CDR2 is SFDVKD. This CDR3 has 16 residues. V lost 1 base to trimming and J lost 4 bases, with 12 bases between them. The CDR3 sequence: CATSDLGAGSTGELFF. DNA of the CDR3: TGTGCCACCAGTGATTTAGGGGCAGGGTCCACCGGGGAGCTGTTTTTT.

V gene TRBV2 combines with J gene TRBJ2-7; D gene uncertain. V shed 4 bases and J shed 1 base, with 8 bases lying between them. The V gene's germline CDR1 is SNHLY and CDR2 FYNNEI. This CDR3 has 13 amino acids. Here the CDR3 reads CASSGVVSYEQYV. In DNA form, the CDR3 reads TGTGCCAGCAGTGGCGTAGTTTCCTACGAGCAGTACGTC.

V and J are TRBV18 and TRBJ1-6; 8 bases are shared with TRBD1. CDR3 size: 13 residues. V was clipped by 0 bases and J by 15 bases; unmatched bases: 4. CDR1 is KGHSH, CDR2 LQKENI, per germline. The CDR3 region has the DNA TGTGCCAGCTCACCACCGGGACAGGAGGTCCTCCACTTT. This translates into CASSPPGQEVLHF.

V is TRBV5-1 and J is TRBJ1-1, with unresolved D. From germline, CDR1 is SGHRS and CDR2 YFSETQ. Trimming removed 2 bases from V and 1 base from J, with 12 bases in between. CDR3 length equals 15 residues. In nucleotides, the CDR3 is TGCGCCAGCAGCTTTCTGGGAATTCCGAACACTGAAGCTTTCTTT. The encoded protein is CASSFLGIPNTEAFF. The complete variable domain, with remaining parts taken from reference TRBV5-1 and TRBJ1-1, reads KAGVTQTPRYLIKTRGQQVTLSCSPISGHRSVSWYQQTPGQGLQFLFEYFSETQRNKGNFPGRFSGRQFSNSRSEMNVSTLELGDSALYLCASSFLGIPNTEAFFGQGTRLTVV.

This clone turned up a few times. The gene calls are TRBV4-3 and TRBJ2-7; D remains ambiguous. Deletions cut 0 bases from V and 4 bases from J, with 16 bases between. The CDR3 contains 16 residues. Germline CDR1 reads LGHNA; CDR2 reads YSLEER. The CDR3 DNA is TGCGCCAGCAGCCAAGAGTTCCAGGAGAGACTTTACGAGCAGTACTTC. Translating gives CASSQEFQERLYEQYF.

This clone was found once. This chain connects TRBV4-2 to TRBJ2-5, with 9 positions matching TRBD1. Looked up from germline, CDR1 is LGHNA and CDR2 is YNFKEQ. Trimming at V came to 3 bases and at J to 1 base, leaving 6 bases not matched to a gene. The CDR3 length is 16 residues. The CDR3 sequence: CASSQLTGGVQETQYF. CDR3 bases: TGTGCCAGCAGCCAGTTAACAGGGGGCGTCCAAGAGACCCAGTACTTC.

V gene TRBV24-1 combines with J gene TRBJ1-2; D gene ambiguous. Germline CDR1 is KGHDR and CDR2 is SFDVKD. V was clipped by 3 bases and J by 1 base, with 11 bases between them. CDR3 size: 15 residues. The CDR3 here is CATSDRSADNYGYTF. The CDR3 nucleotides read TGTGCCACCAGTGATCGTTCAGCGGATAACTATGGCTACACCTTC.

The CDR3 DNA is TGTGCCAGCACCCCCCTGGGACAGACCAATCAGCCCCAGCATTTT. It specifies CASTPLGQTNQPQHF. The V and J genes are TRBV5-8 and TRBJ1-5; 7 bases map to TRBD1. V shed 6 bases, J shed 3 bases, and the junction held 9 bases outside the gene matches. CDR3 length equals 15 residues. Germline V gives CDR1 SGHTS, CDR2 YDEGEE. Full variable domain (remainder filled in from reference TRBV5-8 and TRBJ1-5): EAGVTQSPTHLIKTRGQQATLRCSPISGHTSVYWYQQALGLGLQFLLWYDEGEERNRGNFPPRFSGRQFPNYSSELNVNALELEDSALYLCASTPLGQTNQPQHFGDGTRLSIL.

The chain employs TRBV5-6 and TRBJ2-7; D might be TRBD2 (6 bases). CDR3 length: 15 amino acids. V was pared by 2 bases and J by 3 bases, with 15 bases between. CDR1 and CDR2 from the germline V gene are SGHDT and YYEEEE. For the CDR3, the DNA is TGTGCCAGCAGCTTTGGAGGGGACGGACTCTACGAGCAGTACTTC. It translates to CASSFGGDGLYEQYF.

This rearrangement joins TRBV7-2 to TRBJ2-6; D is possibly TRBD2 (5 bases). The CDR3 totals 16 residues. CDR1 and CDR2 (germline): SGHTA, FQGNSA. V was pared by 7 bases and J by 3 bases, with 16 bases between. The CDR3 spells CASTPGYSVGANVLTF. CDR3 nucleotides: TGTGCCAGCACACCGGGGTACTCGGTTGGGGCCAACGTCCTGACTTTC.

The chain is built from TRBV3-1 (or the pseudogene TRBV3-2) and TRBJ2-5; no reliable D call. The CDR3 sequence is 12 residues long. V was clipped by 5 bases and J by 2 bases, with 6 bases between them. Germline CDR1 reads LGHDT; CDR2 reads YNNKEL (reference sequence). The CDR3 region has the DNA TGTGCCAGCAGCGGCAGACAAGAGACCCAGTACTTC. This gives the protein CASSGRQETQYF.

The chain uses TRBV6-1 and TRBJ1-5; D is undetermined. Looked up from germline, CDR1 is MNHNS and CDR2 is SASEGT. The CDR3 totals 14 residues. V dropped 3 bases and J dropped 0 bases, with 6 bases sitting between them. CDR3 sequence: CASSDRNSNQPQHF. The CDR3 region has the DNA TGTGCCAGCAGTGACAGGAATAGCAATCAGCCCCAGCATTTT.

The CDR3 reads CASSLGQGRVQYF. CDR3 DNA: TGCGCCAGCAGCTTGGGACAGGGGAGGGTGCAGTACTTC. The chain uses TRBV5-1 and TRBJ2-7, with D tentatively TRBD1 (8 bases). Germline V gene sequence: CDR1 SGHRS, CDR2 YFSETQ. The CDR3 length is 13 residues. V shed 0 bases and J shed 9 bases, with 13 bases lying between them.

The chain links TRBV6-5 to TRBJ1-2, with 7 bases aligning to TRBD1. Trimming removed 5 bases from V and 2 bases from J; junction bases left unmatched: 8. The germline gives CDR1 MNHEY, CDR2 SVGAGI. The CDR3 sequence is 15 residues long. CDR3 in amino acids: CASSKYGTVNYGYTF. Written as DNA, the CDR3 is TGTGCCAGCAGTAAGTACGGGACAGTAAACTATGGCTACACCTTC.

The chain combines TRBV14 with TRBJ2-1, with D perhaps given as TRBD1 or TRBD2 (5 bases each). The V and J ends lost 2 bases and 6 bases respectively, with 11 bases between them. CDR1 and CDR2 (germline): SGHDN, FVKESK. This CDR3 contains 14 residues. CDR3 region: CASSQIGTLNEQFF. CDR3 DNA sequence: TGTGCCAGCAGCCAAATTGGGACCCTCAATGAGCAGTTCTTC.

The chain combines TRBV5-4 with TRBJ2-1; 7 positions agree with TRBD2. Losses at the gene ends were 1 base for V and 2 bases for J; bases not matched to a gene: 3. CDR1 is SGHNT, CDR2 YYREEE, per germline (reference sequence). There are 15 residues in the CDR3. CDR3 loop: CASSLTGGTYNEQFF. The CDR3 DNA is TGTGCCAGCAGCTTGACGGGGGGAACCTACAATGAGCAGTTCTTC.

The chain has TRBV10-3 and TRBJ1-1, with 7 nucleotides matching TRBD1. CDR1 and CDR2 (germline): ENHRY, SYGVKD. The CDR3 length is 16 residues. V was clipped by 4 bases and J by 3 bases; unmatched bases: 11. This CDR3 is CAISGRDRVWDTEAFF. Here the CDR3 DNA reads TGTGCCATCAGTGGAAGAGACAGGGTTTGGGACACTGAAGCTTTCTTT.

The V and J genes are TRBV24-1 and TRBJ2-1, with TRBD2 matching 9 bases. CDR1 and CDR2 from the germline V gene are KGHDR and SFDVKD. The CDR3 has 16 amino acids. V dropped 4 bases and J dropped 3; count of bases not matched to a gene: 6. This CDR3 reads CATSETGGGVYNEQFF. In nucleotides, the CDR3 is TGTGCCACCAGTGAAACCGGCGGGGGGGTCTACAATGAGCAGTTCTTC.

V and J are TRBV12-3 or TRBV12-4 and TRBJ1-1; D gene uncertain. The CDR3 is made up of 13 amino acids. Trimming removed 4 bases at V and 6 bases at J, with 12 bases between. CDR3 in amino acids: CASSWEDRPEAFF. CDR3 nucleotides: TGTGCCAGCAGTTGGGAGGATCGGCCTGAAGCTTTCTTT.

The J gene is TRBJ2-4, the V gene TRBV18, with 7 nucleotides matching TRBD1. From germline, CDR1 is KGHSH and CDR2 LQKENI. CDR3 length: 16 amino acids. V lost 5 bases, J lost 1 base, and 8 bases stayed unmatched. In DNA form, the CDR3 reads TGTGCCAGCTCAAATCTACAGGGGTCGGCCAAAAACATTCAGTACTTC. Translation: CASSNLQGSAKNIQYF.

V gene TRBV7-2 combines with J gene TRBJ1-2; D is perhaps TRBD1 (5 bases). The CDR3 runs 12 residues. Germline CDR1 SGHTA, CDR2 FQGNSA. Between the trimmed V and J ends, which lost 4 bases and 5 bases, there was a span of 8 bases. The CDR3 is CASSSRAYGYTF. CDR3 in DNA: TGTGCCAGCAGCTCCAGGGCGTATGGCTACACCTTC.

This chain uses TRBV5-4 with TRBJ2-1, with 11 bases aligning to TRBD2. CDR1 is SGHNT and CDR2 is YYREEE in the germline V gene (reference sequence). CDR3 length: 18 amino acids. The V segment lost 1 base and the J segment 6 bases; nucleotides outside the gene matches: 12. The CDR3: CASSLFSGRALGLNEQFF. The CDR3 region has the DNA TGTGCCAGCAGCTTGTTTAGCGGGAGGGCCCTCGGTCTCAATGAGCAGTTCTTC.